This T cell receptor (beta chain) was obtained from a study of cytomegalovirus exposure and HLA in healthy donors (dated by TCRdb to between 2016 and 2019). Background on the whole study: An earlier analysis of several hundred of the donors reported 250 to 300 Gb of sequence data and approximately 110 million unique TCR beta sequences from some 180 million T cells. Typing coverage varied by locus: roughly 629-640 donors for A, B, C, DRB1 and DQB1; more than 500 for DQA1; nearly 610 for DPA1; approximately 470 for DPB1. In addition to the first cohort of roughly 670 subjects, a separate validation cohort of 120 different subjects was used. Among about 370 genotyped donors of the cohort, an average of around 250,000 unique TCR beta nucleotide sequences was sequenced per donor, of which roughly 17% were non-productive. Because of strong linkage in the cohort, roughly five DR-DQ haplotypes were treated as single units for association and clustering. An earlier analysis of around 540 of the donors applied high-throughput TCR beta sequencing to assess whether each TCR beta V gene segment acted as functional or pseudogenic. A later analysis re-analyzed previously published TCR beta repertoires from 660 or so donors and added high-resolution HLA genotyping to study TCR occurrence patterns. The study used immunosequencing to profile the T cell repertoires of approximately 650 subjects and linked those repertoires to cytomegalovirus serostatus. Every repertoire in the discovery cohort had been generated on one and the same sequencing platform. A later genetic analysis took genome-wide SNP genotypes for about 55% of the 666 donors and used that subset as a discovery cohort. Of the roughly 410 genotyped donors, less than 90% were placed in the genetic ancestry cluster associated with self-reported Caucasian donors. Donor age, sex, ethnicity and CMV serostatus were compiled together with the repertoire data. In the later analysis, no new phenotypic data were used to find candidate immune exposures; instead, reliance was placed on TCR beta sequences and their occurrence across donors. The study was designed to test whether signatures of past pathogen exposure could be identified by cataloging public T cell receptors. High-throughput TCR immunosequencing, statistical association of individual TCRs with disease status, and machine learning were combined to predict cytomegalovirus infection status. HLA typing included class I and class II loci at four-digit resolution. An early release covering roughly 580 HLA-typed donors comprised about 320 gigabases of sequencing data and around 85 million unique TCR sequences. The paper as a whole reports these results and caveats: The cohort was sequenced for TCR beta chains only, and without alpha or paired-chain data the features that could be detected were limited. Three of the identified cytomegalovirus-associated TCR beta chains were confirmed in vitro to be specific for cytomegalovirus antigens. Because HLA typing was unavailable for some donors at each locus, only the typed subset was used in association tests. For the cohort, immune exposure information was limited to CMV serostatus. Specific HLA alleles were associated with 18,000 or so TCR beta sequences at a false discovery rate of 0.05 in a later analysis. The 87-base-pair reads could not distinguish some IMGT-functional V segments, including TRBV6-2 and TRBV6-3, so those segments were excluded. Across donors, most TCR sequences were observed very rarely, whereas some public TCRs were present in many individuals. According to a later analysis, TCR association rates differed among HLA loci, with DRB1 alleles showing the most associated TCRs and HLA-C alleles showing the fewest. A further reported finding was that TCR beta sequences accurately predicted the HLA-A and HLA-B alleles for most subjects in the first cohort. In both the original and validation cohorts, the classifier was reported to diagnose cytomegalovirus status with high specificity and sensitivity. Over 15 rarely observed V segments, including chromosome 9 orphons, were excluded from the earlier analysis of almost 600 of the donors because counts were too low. The study gave a list of about 160 TCR beta chains associated with cytomegalovirus. In an earlier analysis of approximately 590 of the donors, most TCR beta V segments appeared in productive rearrangements about 87% or about 30% of the time, broadly matching IMGT annotations. When HLA alleles, especially DR and DQ, strongly co-occurred, TCR associations were difficult to assign to individual alleles. In a later analysis, several top co-occurrence clusters were reported to appear linked to parvovirus B19, influenza, CMV and Epstein-Barr virus. A later genetic analysis associated a missense DCLRE1C variant with V-gene and J-gene trimming of TCR beta chains, and an independent cohort replicated the association. The sequencing pipeline was judged likely to have produced a cluster of highly shared sequence variants as a technical artifact. Linkage disequilibrium might explain the correlated functional status among segregating V segments, but an unknown experimental factor could not be excluded. Compared with the roughly 670-donor mean, donors in an Asian-associated ancestry cluster had fewer N-insertions in productive TCRs, according to a later genetic analysis. In a later analysis, most CMV-associated TCR beta chains were found to appear HLA-restricted, with HLA associations seemingly driven largely by CMV exposure. According to the authors, the approach could potentially be generalized to other disease states and immunological phenotypes. The presence/absence analyses assumed that sequencing depth was roughly uniform across donors, and that assumption may not be true. Compared with equally common non-associated chains, HLA-associated TCR beta chains in a later analysis were more clonally expanded and had lower generation probabilities.

Including cysteine and phenylalanine, the CDR3 has 16 amino acids. Only the CDR3 region is kept as DNA, spanning 48 bases read in frame from base 1. The germline V end is reduced by 4 bases and the J end by 6 bases; junction bases left unmatched: 4. Looking up the germline V gene (reference sequence) yields CDR1 LNHDA and CDR2 SQIVND. Library generation was performed with the immunoSEQ multiplex PCR assay. A mixture of 60 forward primers for TCR Vbeta segments and 13 reverse primers for TCR Jbeta segments was used in the multiplex PCR. The CDR3 region of rearranged TCR beta genes was amplified from genomic DNA by a multiplex PCR assay. The amplified TCR beta libraries were sequenced on the Illumina HiSeq System as 87-base-pair reads. The original pipeline was this. In a later analysis, 80 million or so unique TCR beta chains were counted across the approximately 640 repertoires, and approximately 11 million of these chains were shared by at least two donors. A nearest-neighbor algorithm error-corrected the raw reads and collapsed the reads into unique sequences, merging closely related sequences to remove PCR and sequencing errors. V, D and J gene segments were assigned by aligning CDR3 sequences to IMGT reference sequences. For a sequence to be retained, a match of at least six nucleotides to both a V gene segment and a J gene segment was required. A rearrangement counted as productive if the CDR3 had no stop codons and remained in frame with V and J, and every other rearrangement counted as non-productive. Following IMGT convention, CDR3 was defined as the stretch from the second conserved V-encoded cysteine to the conserved J-encoded phenylalanine. The earlier analysis of about 590 of the donors excluded sequences that lacked an unambiguous match to a single V gene segment. An earlier analysis of 450 to 650 of the donors called V segments functional above 56.7% productive rearrangements and segregating when the between-donor standard deviation exceeded 5%. A statistical classification framework was built for diagnosing cytomegalovirus status from the catalog of TCR beta chain sequences. In a later analysis, V and J genes were assigned by comparing TCR nucleotide sequences against IMGT/GENE-DB human TR gene sequences. The TCRdist pipeline was used in a later analysis to assign CDR3 sequences and most-parsimonious VDJ recombination scenarios. In a later analysis, each TCR beta chain was defined by its CDR3 amino acid sequence together with its V-gene family, and reads lacking a unique V-gene family were excluded. A later analysis removed 500 to 600 highly shared, low-generation-probability nucleotide sequences to deal with suspected cross-contamination and a sequencing artifact. A later analysis calculated a clonal expansion index for each public chain from normalized within-repertoire ranks of inferred template counts. A later analysis computed generation probabilities with a VDJ recombination model fitted to out-of-frame rearrangements, and checked the results against IGoR. Hypergeometric tests were used in a later analysis to score TCR-TCR, TCR-HLA and TCR-CMV co-occurrence, with a repertoire-size bias correction applied to the TCR pairs. To estimate false discovery rates, a later analysis permuted the HLA or CMV assignments 20 times. In a later analysis, co-occurring TCRs were grouped using DBSCAN, and TCRdist sequence similarity was added for clustering within HLA-allele-positive subsets. Repertoires with fewer than 30,000 or more than 120,000 public chains, plus five repertoires with anomalous nucleotide sharing, were excluded from co-occurrence clustering. In its TCRdb copy, this immuneACCESS table keeps in-frame sequences only and misses some clones. Where compared with another copy, unresolved V genes explain less than half of these, and the others have no known cause. That table gives V, J and clone size, and the DNA gave D and trimming. This sample lists 90,000 or so clones; around 82% were detected once. 3% to 3.5% of the sample rests with the top ten.

About this clone itself: Its antigen is unknown. No per-base quality is available; no much larger clone lies one base away.

The cohort was made up of around 720 healthy bone marrow donors. At the time of sampling, all cohort members were nominally healthy, though unrecorded immune exposures were likely present. The donor was CMV seropositive and was included in the group of some 290 seropositive cohort members. Every donor gave a peripheral blood sample, and the peripheral blood mononuclear cells from that sample were used for TCR beta sequencing. The Qiagen DNeasy Blood Extraction Kit was used to extract genomic DNA from the blood cell samples. Source material: PBMCs. The rearrangement joined TRBV19 to TRBJ2-1; the junction holds 15 bases that match TRBD2. This TCR was recovered from a man aged 25-40 years in good health and CMV-seropositive. The DNA sequence is TGTGCCAGTAGTAGGGGACTAGCGGGAGGTAGCAATGAGCAGTTCTTC. It is translated as CASSRGLAGGSNEQFF.